Sequencing of this T cell receptor beta chain was carried out in a study of cytomegalovirus exposure and HLA in healthy donors (dated by TCRdb to between 2016 and 2019). Describing the broader study: In an earlier analysis of 450 to 750 of the donors, 250 to 350 Gb of sequence data and 100 million or so unique TCR beta sequences from roughly 190 million T cells were reported. Approximately 300 gigabases of sequencing data and tens of millions of unique TCR sequences made up an early release that covered 500 to 650 HLA-typed donors. Of the roughly 410 genotyped donors, 81% were placed in the genetic ancestry cluster associated with self-reported Caucasian donors. The aim of the study was to test whether cataloging public T cell receptors could identify signatures of past pathogen exposure. The T cell repertoires of about 700 subjects were profiled by immunosequencing and related to cytomegalovirus serostatus. Along with the roughly 670-subject first cohort, a separate validation cohort of over a hundred different subjects was used. To predict cytomegalovirus infection status, the study combined high-throughput TCR immunosequencing, statistical association of individual TCRs with disease status, and machine learning. A later analysis re-examined previously published TCR beta repertoires from more than 650 donors and added high-resolution HLA genotyping to investigate patterns of TCR occurrence. Rather than drawing on any new phenotypic data, the later analysis identified candidate immune exposures from TCR beta sequences and the way those sequences occurred across donors. In an earlier analysis of more than 550 of the donors, high-throughput TCR beta sequencing was used to judge whether each TCR beta V gene segment behaved as functional or pseudogenic. Donor age, sex, ethnicity and CMV serostatus were compiled alongside the repertoire data. A later genetic analysis used genome-wide SNP genotypes for about three fifths of the 666 donors, treating that subset as a discovery cohort. Every repertoire in the discovery cohort had been generated on one and the same sequencing platform. HLA typing included class I and class II loci at four-digit resolution. The number of donors typed differed by locus, with roughly 629-640 for A, B, C, DRB1 and DQB1, 522 for DQA1, about 610 for DPA1, and 472 for DPB1. Roughly five DR-DQ haplotypes were treated as single units for association and clustering because of strong linkage in the cohort. Among several hundred genotyped donors of the cohort, an average of approximately 220,000 unique TCR beta nucleotide sequences was sequenced per donor, of which 15% to 20% were non-productive.

The cohort comprised some 680 healthy bone marrow donors. At the time of sampling, all cohort members were nominally healthy, though unrecorded immune exposures were likely present. The donor tested CMV seronegative and was one of the 352 seronegative cohort members. Each donor provided a peripheral blood sample, and peripheral blood mononuclear cells were used for TCR beta sequencing. The Qiagen DNeasy Blood Extraction Kit was used to extract genomic DNA from the blood cell samples. The library came from the immunoSEQ multiplex PCR assay. The multiplex PCR relied on a mix of 60 forward primers for TCR Vbeta segments and 13 reverse primers for TCR Jbeta segments. A multiplex PCR assay on genomic DNA amplified the CDR3 region of rearranged TCR beta genes. On the Illumina HiSeq System, the amplified TCR beta libraries were sequenced as 87-base-pair reads. On the study's bioinformatics: A later analysis tallied 70 million to 100 million unique TCR beta chains across the approximately 670 repertoires, and around 10 million of those chains were shared by two or more donors. A nearest-neighbor algorithm error-corrected the raw reads and collapsed the reads into unique sequences, merging closely related sequences to remove PCR and sequencing errors. V, D and J gene segments were assigned by aligning CDR3 sequences to IMGT reference sequences. For a sequence to be retained, at least a six-nucleotide match to both a V gene segment and a J gene segment was required. Rearrangements were classified as productive when the CDR3 lacked stop codons and remained in frame with V and J, and all other rearrangements were classified as non-productive. CDR3 was defined according to IMGT convention as the region running from the second conserved V-encoded cysteine to the conserved J-encoded phenylalanine. The earlier analysis of fewer than 700 of the donors excluded sequences that lacked an unambiguous match to a single V gene segment. In an earlier analysis of approximately 590 of the donors, V segments were called functional above 56.7% productive rearrangements and were called segregating when the between-donor standard deviation exceeded 5%. A statistical classification framework was developed to diagnose cytomegalovirus status using the catalog of TCR beta chain sequences. In a later analysis, V and J genes were assigned by comparing TCR nucleotide sequences against IMGT/GENE-DB human TR gene sequences. Using the TCRdist pipeline, a later analysis assigned CDR3 sequences along with most-parsimonious VDJ recombination scenarios. In a later analysis, every TCR beta chain was defined by the combination of its CDR3 amino acid sequence and its V-gene family, and reads without a unique V-gene family were dropped. A later analysis removed 592 highly shared, low-generation-probability nucleotide sequences to deal with suspected cross-contamination and a sequencing artifact. A later analysis calculated a clonal expansion index for each public chain from normalized within-repertoire ranks of inferred template counts. A later analysis computed generation probabilities with a VDJ recombination model fitted to out-of-frame rearrangements, and checked the results against IGoR. In a later analysis, hypergeometric tests were used to score TCR-TCR, TCR-HLA and TCR-CMV co-occurrence, with a repertoire-size bias correction applied to TCR pairs. A later analysis estimated false discovery rates by permuting HLA or CMV assignments 20 times. In a later analysis, co-occurring TCRs were grouped with DBSCAN, and TCRdist sequence similarity was added when clustering was performed within HLA-allele-positive subsets. Repertoires with fewer than 30,000 or more than 120,000 public chains were left out of co-occurrence clustering, as were four to six repertoires with anomalous nucleotide sharing. TCRdb holds this immuneACCESS table with in-frame rearrangements only. Some clones are missing; in checked studies, unresolved V genes explain under half, and the rest has no known cause. The V and J calls and the clone size are those of that table, but D and trimming were determined from the DNA. For this sample there are some 200,000 clones; 75% to 85% appear just once. The ten largest clones capture 0.6% to 0.7% of the sample.

Here V drops 3 bases and J drops 5 bases, and the junction holds 4 bases not matched to any gene. CDR3 length: 14 amino acids, cysteine to phenylalanine. CDR3 DNA only is kept here, 42 bases in frame from base 1. Sequences SGDLS (CDR1) and YYNGEE (CDR2) are obtained from the germline V gene. The study at large found these results: The cohort was sequenced for TCR beta chains only, and without alpha or paired-chain data the features that could be detected were limited. In a later analysis, HLA-associated TCR beta chains showed more clonal expansion and lower generation probabilities than non-associated chains that were equally common. Because counts were too low, about 15 rarely observed V segments, including chromosome 9 orphons, were left out of the earlier analysis of some 640 of the donors. The 87-base-pair reads could not distinguish some IMGT-functional V segments, including TRBV6-2 and TRBV6-3, so those segments were excluded. A later analysis associated roughly 17,000 TCR beta sequences with specific HLA alleles at a false discovery rate of 0.05. An association between a missense DCLRE1C variant and V-gene and J-gene trimming of TCR beta chains was found in a later genetic analysis and replicated in an independent cohort. The presence/absence analyses assumed that sequencing depth was roughly uniform across donors, and that assumption may not be true. The classifier was reported to diagnose cytomegalovirus status with high specificity and sensitivity in both the original and validation cohorts. In vitro tests confirmed that a few of the cytomegalovirus-associated TCR beta chains recognize cytomegalovirus antigens. A group of highly shared sequence variants was considered likely to be a technical artifact of the sequencing pipeline. Immune exposure information for the cohort was limited to CMV serostatus. A later analysis reported that several top co-occurrence clusters appeared linked to parvovirus B19, influenza, CMV and Epstein-Barr virus. A further reported finding was that TCR beta sequences accurately predicted the HLA-A and HLA-B alleles for most subjects in the first cohort. Linkage disequilibrium might explain the correlated functional status among segregating V segments, but an unknown experimental factor could not be ruled out. The study gave a list of 150 to 200 TCR beta chains associated with cytomegalovirus. According to the authors, the approach could potentially be generalized to other disease states and immunological phenotypes. In an earlier analysis of some 540 of the donors, most TCR beta V segments appeared in productive rearrangements about 87% or about 30% of the time, broadly matching IMGT annotations. Compared with the approximately 720-donor mean, donors in an Asian-associated ancestry cluster had fewer N-insertions in productive TCRs, according to a later genetic analysis. Because some donors lacked HLA typing at each locus, the association tests relied only on the typed subset. Strong co-occurrence of HLA alleles, especially DR and DQ, made assigning TCR associations to individual alleles difficult. In a later analysis, the rate of TCR association differed among HLA loci, with DRB1 alleles having the most associated TCRs and HLA-C alleles having the fewest. Across donors, most TCR sequences were observed very rarely, whereas some public TCRs were present in many individuals. A later analysis found that most CMV-associated TCR beta chains appeared HLA-restricted, with HLA associations seemingly driven largely by CMV exposure.

In the case of this clone: The antigen this receptor binds is unknown. Per-nucleotide qualities are absent, and no much larger clonotype sits a single base away.

What was sequenced was PBMCs. The source of this sequence is a boy aged 10-17 years in good health and CMV-seronegative. The rearrangement combines TRBV9 with TRBJ1-5; 8 central nucleotides agree with TRBD1. The DNA reads as follows: TGTGCCAGCAGCGCTGACAGGGGTCATCAGCCCCAGCATTTT. Its amino acids are CASSADRGHQPQHF.